This is a list of T cell receptor beta chains from one sample in a study of blood T cell repertoires in COVID-19. Repertoires were generated with immunoSEQ multiplex PCR, while TCRdb's copy carries only in-frame clones and drops some. The sample holds about 320,000 clones, roughly 85% seen once. Sequenced material: peripheral blood. The receptors originated from a human donor in a cohort sampled during active COVID-19. Each CDR3 is given with its conserved first and last residue. Fields, in order: J gene, V gene, D gene, clone size, CDR3 DNA, CDR3 protein. The D gene is left open where the match is weak. Rows may omit the clone size; those that give it use once, few, many or a size class.

>TRBJ1-1|TRBV10-2|NA|once
TGCGCCAGCAGTGTCCACGGGTCAGGGGATTTGGACACTGAAGCTTTCTTT
CASSVHGSGDLDTEAFF
>TRBJ1-1|TRBV7-3|NA|once
TGTGCCAGCAGCTTAACTGGGAGGACTGAAGCTTTCTTT
CASSLTGRTEAFF
>TRBJ1-1|TRBV7-6|TRBD1|NA
TGTGCCAGCAGCTTAGAGGCAGGGGGCGGGAGCACTGAAGCTTTCTTT
CASSLEAGGGSTEAFF
>TRBJ2-7|TRBV6-5|NA|NA
TGTGCCAGCAGTTACGGCCCCTACGAGCAGTACTTC
CASSYGPYEQYF
>TRBJ2-7|TRBV11-3|TRBD1|NA
TGTGCCAGCAGCTTAGGGGGACCGGGACAGGCGTCCTACGAGCAGTACTTC
CASSLGGPGQASYEQYF
>TRBJ1-2|TRBV12-3/TRBV12-4|NA|NA
TGTGCCAGCAGTTTCTCGGTCCCCTATGGCTACACCTTC
CASSFSVPYGYTF
>TRBJ2-7|TRBV14|TRBD2|few
TGTGCCAGCAGCCGAGTGGGCGGGGGATCCGAGCAGTACTTC
CASSRVGGGSEQYF
>TRBJ2-7|TRBV7-9|TRBD1|once
TGTGCCAGCAGCCAGCCGGGACAGGGCGACGAGCAGTACTTC
CASSQPGQGDEQYF
>TRBJ1-1|TRBV2|NA|NA
TGTGCCAGCAGTGTTCGGGGTAACACTGAAGCTTTCTTT
CASSVRGNTEAFF
>TRBJ2-7|TRBV15|NA|NA
TGTGCCACCAGCAGAGATCGCAGCTACGAGCAGTACTTC
CATSRDRSYEQYF
>TRBJ1-1|TRBV5-1|NA|NA
TGCGCCAGCAGCCTTAAGCTAGGGAACACTGAAGCTTTCTTT
CASSLKLGNTEAFF
>TRBJ2-6|TRBV15|NA|NA
TGTGCCACCAGCAGAGATGAGGTTTCTGGGGCCAACGTCCTGACTTTC
CATSRDEVSGANVLTF
>TRBJ1-1|TRBV18|NA|few
TGTGCCAGCTCGCGGACAGTGGGGTTGAACACTGAAGCTTTCTTT
CASSRTVGLNTEAFF
>TRBJ2-7|TRBV5-5|NA|NA
TGTGCCAGCAGCTTGGAAACAGGGAAGGAAAACGAGCAGTACTTC
CASSLETGKENEQYF
>TRBJ2-1|TRBV9|NA|NA
TGTGCCAGCAGCGCACGAAACGGGGTAGCCTACAATGAGCAGTTCTTC
CASSARNGVAYNEQFF
>TRBJ1-1|TRBV14|TRBD1|NA
TGTGCCAGCAGCCAATATAATTCAGGGGGATGGACTGAAGCTTTCTTT
CASSQYNSGGWTEAFF
>TRBJ1-1|TRBV24-1|NA|NA
TGTGCCACCAGTGATGATACAGGGTTGGAAGCTTTCTTT
CATSDDTGLEAFF
>TRBJ1-1|TRBV5-1|NA|NA
TGCGCCAGCAGCTTCGCCAGGGAGGCTGAAGCTTTCTTT
CASSFAREAEAFF
>TRBJ2-1|TRBV3-1/TRBV3-2|TRBD1|NA
TGTGCCAGCAGCCGACAGGGGGCGGGAAATGAGCAGTTCTTC
CASSRQGAGNEQFF
>TRBJ1-2|TRBV19|TRBD1|NA
TGTGCCAGTAGCAGGGGGGACAGTCACTATGGCTACACCTTC
CASSRGDSHYGYTF
>TRBJ2-4|TRBV30|NA|NA
TGTGCCGCGACAGTAGCCAAAAACATTCAGTACTTC
CAATVAKNIQYF
>TRBJ1-5|TRBV12-3/TRBV12-4|NA|NA
TGTGCCAGCAGTGCAGGGTCCCATCAGCCCCAGCATTTT
CASSAGSHQPQHF
>TRBJ2-7|TRBV15|NA|NA
TGTGCCACCAGCAGCGGTGGGCCCTCCTACGAGCAGTACTTC
CATSSGGPSYEQYF
>TRBJ1-1|TRBV15|NA|NA
TGTGCCACCAGCGGAGGGACAACGAATGAAGCTTTCTTT
CATSGGTTNEAFF
>TRBJ1-4|TRBV9|NA|NA
TGTGCCAGCAGCCCCGTGGCAGGGCGGAATGAAAAACTGTTTTTT
CASSPVAGRNEKLFF
>TRBJ1-2|TRBV27|NA|once
TGTGCCAGCAGTTTATCGGGGCATAACTATGGCTACACCTTC
CASSLSGHNYGYTF
>TRBJ2-3|TRBV7-9|NA|NA
TGTGCCAGCAGCCAACGGGACTCCCGCACAGATACGCAGTATTTT
CASSQRDSRTDTQYF
>TRBJ2-2|TRBV5-1|NA|few
TGCGCCAGCAGCTTGACCAGGCGGAACACCGGGGAGCTGTTTTTT
CASSLTRRNTGELFF
>TRBJ2-3|TRBV5-6|NA|NA
TGTGCCAGCAGCTCGGCTCTTCACACGGGAGATACGCAGTATTTT
CASSSALHTGDTQYF
>TRBJ2-1|TRBV10-2|NA|NA
TGCGCCAGCAGTGACGGCTACAATGAGCAGTTCTTC
CASSDGYNEQFF
>TRBJ2-7|TRBV5-1|NA|NA
TGCGCCAGCAGCTTGGGGGGACAACCCTCCTACGAGCAGTACTTC
CASSLGGQPSYEQYF
>TRBJ1-2|TRBV19|NA|NA
TGTGCCAGCCGACAGGCTTCTGTCTATGGCTACACCTTC
CASRQASVYGYTF
>TRBJ2-3|TRBV5-1|TRBD1|once
TGCGCCAGCAGCTGGACAGGGCCGACCGATACGCAGTATTTT
CASSWTGPTDTQYF
>TRBJ1-5|TRBV5-8|NA|few
TGTGCCAGCAGCTTGGGACAGAAGGGGCCCCAGCATTTT
CASSLGQKGPQHF
>TRBJ1-3|TRBV18|TRBD1|NA
TGTGCCAGCTCATCCGTACAGGGGGACACTGGAAACACCATATATTTT
CASSSVQGDTGNTIYF
>TRBJ1-2|TRBV18|TRBD1|few
TGTGCCAGCTCACCGCGTGCGGACAGGGATAGTGGCTACACCTTC
CASSPRADRDSGYTF
>TRBJ1-1|TRBV19|NA|NA
TGTGCCAGTTCTCTGAACACTGAAGCTTTCTTT
CASSLNTEAFF
>TRBJ2-2|TRBV30|NA|few
TGTGCCTGGAGTGGTCGGGGTGCCGGGGAGCTGTTTTTT
CAWSGRGAGELFF
>TRBJ1-2|TRBV7-9|TRBD1|once
TGTGCCAGCAGCCGGGACAGGGGGCAAGTAGGGTATGGCTACACCTTC
CASSRDRGQVGYGYTF
>TRBJ2-5|TRBV30|TRBD1|NA
TGTGCCTTCGACAGGGGGTTAGGAGAGACCCAGTACTTC
CAFDRGLGETQYF
>TRBJ1-6|TRBV9|NA|NA
TGTGCCAGCAGCGCGCCTCAGGGAACCCTCCACTTT
CASSAPQGTLHF
>TRBJ2-7|TRBV3-1/TRBV3-2|TRBD1|NA
TGTGCCAGCAGCATCCGACAGGGAACATACTACGAGCAGTACTTC
CASSIRQGTYYEQYF
>TRBJ1-1|TRBV3-1/TRBV3-2|NA|NA
TGTGCCAGCAGCCCAGGACAGTTTTACAAAGCTTTCTTT
CASSPGQFYKAFF
>TRBJ1-1|TRBV6-5|TRBD1|NA
TGTGCCAGCAGGACAGGGATCACTGAAGCTTTCTTT
CASRTGITEAFF
>TRBJ2-3|TRBV18|TRBD2|NA
TGTGCCAGCTCACAACGGCTAAGGCTAGCGGGATTAGATACGCAGTATTTT
CASSQRLRLAGLDTQYF
>TRBJ1-2|TRBV2|NA|NA
TGTGCCAGCAGTGGAAGGAGAGTAAACTATGGCTACACCTTC
CASSGRRVNYGYTF
>TRBJ1-3|TRBV10-1|NA|NA
TGCGCCAGCAACTTTAGCGGGAGGGATTTT
CASNFSGRDF
>TRBJ2-3|TRBV2|TRBD2|NA
TGTGCCAGCAGGATGGGACTAGACGCAGATACGCAGTATTTT
CASRMGLDADTQYF
>TRBJ2-3|TRBV7-2|NA|NA
TGTGCCAGCAGCTTAGAACTAGCCCGCGATACGCAGTATTTT
CASSLELARDTQYF
>TRBJ2-7|TRBV2|NA|NA
TGTGCCAGCAGTGAGGAGGGGAACGAGCAGTACTTC
CASSEEGNEQYF